The sequence of this T cell receptor beta chain was determined in a study of cytomegalovirus exposure and HLA in healthy donors. Study findings and constraints: TCR beta chains numbering some 160 were designated cytomegalovirus-associated. An apparent linkage of common viral pathogens to several of the most significant clusters emerged in a later analysis. Previous analysis showed most TCR beta V segments were productive about 87% or about 30% of the time.

Researchers ran the PCR with 60 Vbeta and 13 Jbeta primers. TCRdb's copy holds only in-frame clones and misses some; the assay was immunoSEQ multiplex PCR. The sample contains some 140,000 clones, 65% to 80% of which appear only once. This clone appeared a few times. What it binds is not known. The identical CDR3 is also encoded by other nucleotide sequences in the sample. The CDR3 covers 14 residues. The V gene's germline CDR1 is SGHTA and CDR2 FQGTGA. V shed 2 bases and J 3 bases; nucleotides not matched to a gene: 0. Nominally healthy donors were sampled, though unrecorded immune exposures were likely.

The clonotype comes from a woman aged 45 to 65 in good health and CMV-seropositive. The chain is built from TRBV7-3 and TRBJ2-3; 9 bases are a match to TRBD2. Sequenced input: PBMCs. The CDR3 region is CASSLAGGTDTQYF. For the CDR3, the DNA is TGTGCCAGCAGCTTAGCGGGGGGGACAGATACGCAGTATTTT.